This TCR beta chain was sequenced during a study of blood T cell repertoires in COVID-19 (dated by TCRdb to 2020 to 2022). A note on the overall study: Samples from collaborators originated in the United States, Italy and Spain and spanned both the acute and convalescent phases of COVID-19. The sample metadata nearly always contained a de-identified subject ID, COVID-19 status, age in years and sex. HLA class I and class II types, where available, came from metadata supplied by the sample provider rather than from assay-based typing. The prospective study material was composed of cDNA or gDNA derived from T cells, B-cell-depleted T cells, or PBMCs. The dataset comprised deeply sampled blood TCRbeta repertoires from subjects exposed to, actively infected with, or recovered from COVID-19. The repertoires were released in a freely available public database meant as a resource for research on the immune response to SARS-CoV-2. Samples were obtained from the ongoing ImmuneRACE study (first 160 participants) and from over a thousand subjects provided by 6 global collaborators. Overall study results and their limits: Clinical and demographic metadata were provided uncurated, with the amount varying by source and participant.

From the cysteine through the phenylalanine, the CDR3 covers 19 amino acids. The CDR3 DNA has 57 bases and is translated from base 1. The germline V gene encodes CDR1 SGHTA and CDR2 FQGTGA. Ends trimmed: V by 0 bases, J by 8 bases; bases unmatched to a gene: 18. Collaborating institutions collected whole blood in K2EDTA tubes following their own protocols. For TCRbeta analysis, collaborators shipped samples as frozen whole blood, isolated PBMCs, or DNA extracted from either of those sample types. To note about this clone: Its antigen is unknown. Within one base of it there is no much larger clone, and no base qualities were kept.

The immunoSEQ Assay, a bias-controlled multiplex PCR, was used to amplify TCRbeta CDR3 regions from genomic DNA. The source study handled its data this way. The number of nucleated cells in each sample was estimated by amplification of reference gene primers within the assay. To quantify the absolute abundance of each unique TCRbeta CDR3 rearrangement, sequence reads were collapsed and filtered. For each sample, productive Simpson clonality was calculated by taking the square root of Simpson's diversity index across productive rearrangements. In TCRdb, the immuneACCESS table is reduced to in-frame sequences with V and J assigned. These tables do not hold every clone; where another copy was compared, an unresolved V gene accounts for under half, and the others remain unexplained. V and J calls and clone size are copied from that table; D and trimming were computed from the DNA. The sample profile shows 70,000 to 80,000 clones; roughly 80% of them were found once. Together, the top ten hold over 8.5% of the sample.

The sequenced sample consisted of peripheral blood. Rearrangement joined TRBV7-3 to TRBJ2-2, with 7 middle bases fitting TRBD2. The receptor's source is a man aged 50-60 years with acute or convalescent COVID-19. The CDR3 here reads CASSLTFPPLPGGGGELFF. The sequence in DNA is TGTGCCAGCAGCTTAACATTTCCCCCACTACCGGGAGGAGGTGGGGAGCTGTTTTTT.